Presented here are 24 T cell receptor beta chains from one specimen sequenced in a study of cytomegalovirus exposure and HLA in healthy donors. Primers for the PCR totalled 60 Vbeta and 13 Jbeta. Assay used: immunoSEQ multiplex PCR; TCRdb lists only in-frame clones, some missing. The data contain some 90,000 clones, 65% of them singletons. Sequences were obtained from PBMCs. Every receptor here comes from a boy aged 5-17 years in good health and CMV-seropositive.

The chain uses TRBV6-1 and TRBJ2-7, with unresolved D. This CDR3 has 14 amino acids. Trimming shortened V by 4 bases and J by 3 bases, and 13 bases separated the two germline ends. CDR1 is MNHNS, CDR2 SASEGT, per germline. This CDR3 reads CASSARQGYYEQYF. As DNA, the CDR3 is TGTGCCAGCAGTGCGAGACAAGGATACTACGAGCAGTACTTC.

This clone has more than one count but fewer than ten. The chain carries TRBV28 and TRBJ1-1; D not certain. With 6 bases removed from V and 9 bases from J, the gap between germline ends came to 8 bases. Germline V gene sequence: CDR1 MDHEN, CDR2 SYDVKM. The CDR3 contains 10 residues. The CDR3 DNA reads TGTGCCAGCAGAGAGGGAAAAGCTTTCTTT. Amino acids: CASREGKAFF. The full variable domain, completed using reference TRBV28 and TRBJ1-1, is DVKVTQSSRYLVKRTGEKVFLECVQDMDHENMFWYRQDPGLGLRLIYFSYDVKMKEKGDIPEGYSVSREKKERFSLILESASTNQTSMYLCASREGKAFFGQGTRLTVV.

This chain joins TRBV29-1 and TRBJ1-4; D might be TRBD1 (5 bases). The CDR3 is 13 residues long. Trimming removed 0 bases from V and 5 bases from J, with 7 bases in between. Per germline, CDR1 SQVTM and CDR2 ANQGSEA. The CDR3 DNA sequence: TGCAGCGTTGAAGAGGGGCCGAATGAAAAACTGTTTTTT. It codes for CSVEEGPNEKLFF.

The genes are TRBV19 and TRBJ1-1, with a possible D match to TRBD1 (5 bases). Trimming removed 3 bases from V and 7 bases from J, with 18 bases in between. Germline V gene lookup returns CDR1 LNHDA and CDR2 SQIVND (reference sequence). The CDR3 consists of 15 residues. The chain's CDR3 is CASSIPGTGGGEAFF. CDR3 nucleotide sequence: TGTGCCAGTAGTATCCCCGGGACCGGGGGTGGTGAAGCTTTCTTT. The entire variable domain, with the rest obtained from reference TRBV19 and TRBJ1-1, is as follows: DGGITQSPKYLFRKEGQNVTLSCEQNLNHDAMYWYRQDPGQGLRLIYYSQIVNDFQKGDIAEGYSVSREKKESFPLTVTSAQKNPTAFYLCASSIPGTGGGEAFFGQGTRLTVV.

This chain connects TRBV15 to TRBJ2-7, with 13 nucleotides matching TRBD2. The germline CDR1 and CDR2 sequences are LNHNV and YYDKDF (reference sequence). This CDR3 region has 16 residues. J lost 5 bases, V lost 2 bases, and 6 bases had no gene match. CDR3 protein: CATSRLQLAGGDEQYF. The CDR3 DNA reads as TGTGCCACCAGCAGACTACAACTAGCGGGGGGGGACGAGCAGTACTTC.

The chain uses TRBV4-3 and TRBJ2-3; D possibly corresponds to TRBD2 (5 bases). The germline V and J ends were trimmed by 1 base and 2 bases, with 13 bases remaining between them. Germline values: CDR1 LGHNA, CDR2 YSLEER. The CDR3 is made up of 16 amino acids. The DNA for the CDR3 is TGCGCCAGCAGCCAAGTGGTAGGAGGCTACACAGATACGCAGTATTTT. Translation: CASSQVVGGYTDTQYF.

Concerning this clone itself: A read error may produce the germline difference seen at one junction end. The CDR3 sequence is CTSSGLGGVGNTIYF. The CDR3, as DNA: TGCACCAGCAGTGGTCTAGGGGGCGTTGGAAACACCATATATTTT. The chain is built from TRBV5-1 and TRBJ1-3; 7 positions match TRBD1. The CDR3 loop spans 15 amino acids. CDR1 SGHRS and CDR2 YFSETQ come from the germline V gene.

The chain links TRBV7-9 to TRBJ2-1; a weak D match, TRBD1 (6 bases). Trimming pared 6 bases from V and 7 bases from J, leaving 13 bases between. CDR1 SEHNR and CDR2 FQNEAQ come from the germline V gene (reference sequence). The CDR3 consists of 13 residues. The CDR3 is CASSLVGGNEQFF. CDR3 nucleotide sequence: TGTGCCAGCAGTCTGGTAGGGGGTAATGAGCAGTTCTTC.

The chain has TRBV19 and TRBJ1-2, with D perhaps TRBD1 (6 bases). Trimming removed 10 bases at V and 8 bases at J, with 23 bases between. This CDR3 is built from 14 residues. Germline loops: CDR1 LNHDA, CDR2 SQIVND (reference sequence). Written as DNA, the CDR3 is TGTGCCACCTCCGCGCCTTCAGGGGTACAGGGCTACACCTTC. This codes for CATSAPSGVQGYTF. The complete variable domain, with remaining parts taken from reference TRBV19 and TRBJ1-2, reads DGGITQSPKYLFRKEGQNVTLSCEQNLNHDAMYWYRQDPGQGLRLIYYSQIVNDFQKGDIAEGYSVSREKKESFPLTVTSAQKNPTAFYLCATSAPSGVQGYTFGSGTRLTVV.

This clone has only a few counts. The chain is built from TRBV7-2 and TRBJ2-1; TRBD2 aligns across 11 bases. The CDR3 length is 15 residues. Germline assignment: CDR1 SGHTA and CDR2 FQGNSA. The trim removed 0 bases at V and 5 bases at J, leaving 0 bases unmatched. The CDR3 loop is CASSLAGLADNEQFF. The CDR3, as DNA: TGTGCCAGCAGCTTAGCGGGACTAGCGGACAATGAGCAGTTCTTC.

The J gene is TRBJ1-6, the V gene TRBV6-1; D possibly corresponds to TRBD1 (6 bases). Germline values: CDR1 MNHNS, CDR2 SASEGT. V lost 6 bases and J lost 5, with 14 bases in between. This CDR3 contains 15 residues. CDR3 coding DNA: TGTGCCAGCAGACAGGGCCCGAGGGATAATTCACCCCTCCACTTT. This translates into CASRQGPRDNSPLHF.

The CDR3 DNA sequence: TGTGCCAGCACCAAGGAGACGGGGGCCCAGCATTTT. It yields the protein CASTKETGAQHF. This chain connects TRBV7-9 to TRBJ1-5, with D possibly TRBD1 on 5 matching bases. The ends were cut back, 7 bases at V and 11 bases at J, with 15 bases in the middle. Germline V gives CDR1 SEHNR, CDR2 FQNEAQ (reference sequence). This CDR3 is built from 12 residues.

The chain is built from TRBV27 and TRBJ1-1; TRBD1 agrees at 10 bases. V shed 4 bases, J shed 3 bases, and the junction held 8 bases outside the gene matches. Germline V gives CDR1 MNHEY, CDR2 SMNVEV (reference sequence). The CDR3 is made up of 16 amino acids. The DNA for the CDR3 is TGTGCCAGCAGTTCCCGACAGGGGGCGGGGGACACTGAAGCTTTCTTT. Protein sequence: CASSSRQGAGDTEAFF.

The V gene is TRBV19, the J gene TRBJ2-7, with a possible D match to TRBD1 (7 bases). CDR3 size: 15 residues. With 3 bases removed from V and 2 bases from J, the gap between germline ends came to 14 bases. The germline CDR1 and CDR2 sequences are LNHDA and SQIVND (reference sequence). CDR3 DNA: TGTGCCAGTAGTATTTCCGGCAGGGGGGCCTACGAGCAGTACTTC. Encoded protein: CASSISGRGAYEQYF.

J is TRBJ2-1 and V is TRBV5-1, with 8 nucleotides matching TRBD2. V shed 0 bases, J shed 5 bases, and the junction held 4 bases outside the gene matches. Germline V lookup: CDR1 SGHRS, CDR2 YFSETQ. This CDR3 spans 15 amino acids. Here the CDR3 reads CASSLVRGGNNEQFF. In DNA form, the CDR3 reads TGCGCCAGCAGCTTGGTACGGGGGGGCAACAATGAGCAGTTCTTC.

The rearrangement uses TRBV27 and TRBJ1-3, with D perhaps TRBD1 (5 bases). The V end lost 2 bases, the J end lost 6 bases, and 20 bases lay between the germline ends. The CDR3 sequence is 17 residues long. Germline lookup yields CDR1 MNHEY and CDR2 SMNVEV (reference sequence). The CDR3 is CASSLGNVQEPINTIYF. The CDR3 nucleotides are TGTGCCAGCAGTTTAGGAAACGTACAGGAACCGATAAACACCATATATTTT.

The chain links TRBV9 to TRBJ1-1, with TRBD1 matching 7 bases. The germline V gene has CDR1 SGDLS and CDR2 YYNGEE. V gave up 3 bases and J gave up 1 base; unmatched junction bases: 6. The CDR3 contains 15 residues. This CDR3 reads CASSEATGRNTEAFF. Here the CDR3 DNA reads TGTGCCAGCAGCGAGGCGACAGGGCGGAACACTGAAGCTTTCTTT.

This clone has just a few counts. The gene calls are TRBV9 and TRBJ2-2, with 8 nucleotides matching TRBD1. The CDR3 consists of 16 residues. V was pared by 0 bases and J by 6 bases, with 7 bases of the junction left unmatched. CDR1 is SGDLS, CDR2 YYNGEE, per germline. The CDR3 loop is CASSVVVQGVSGELFF. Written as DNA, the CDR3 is TGTGCCAGCAGCGTAGTGGTACAGGGGGTCTCCGGGGAGCTGTTTTTT.

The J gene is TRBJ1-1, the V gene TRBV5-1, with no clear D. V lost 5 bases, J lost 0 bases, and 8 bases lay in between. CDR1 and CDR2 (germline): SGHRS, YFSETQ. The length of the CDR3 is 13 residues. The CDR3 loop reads CASRGSMNTEAFF. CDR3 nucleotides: TGCGCCAGCAGGGGCAGCATGAACACTGAAGCTTTCTTT.

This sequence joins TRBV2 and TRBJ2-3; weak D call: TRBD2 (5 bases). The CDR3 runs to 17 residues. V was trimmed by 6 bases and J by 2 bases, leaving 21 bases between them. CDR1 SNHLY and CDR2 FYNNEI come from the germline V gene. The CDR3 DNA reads TGTGCCAGCAGAATAACGATAAACGCGGGCATCACAGATACGCAGTATTTT. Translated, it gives CASRITINAGITDTQYF.

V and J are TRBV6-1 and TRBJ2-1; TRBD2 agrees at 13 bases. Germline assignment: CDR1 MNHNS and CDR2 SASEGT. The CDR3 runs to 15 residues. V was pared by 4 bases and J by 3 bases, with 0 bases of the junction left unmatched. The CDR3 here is CASSGLAGGYNEQFF. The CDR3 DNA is TGTGCCAGCAGTGGACTAGCGGGGGGCTACAATGAGCAGTTCTTC.

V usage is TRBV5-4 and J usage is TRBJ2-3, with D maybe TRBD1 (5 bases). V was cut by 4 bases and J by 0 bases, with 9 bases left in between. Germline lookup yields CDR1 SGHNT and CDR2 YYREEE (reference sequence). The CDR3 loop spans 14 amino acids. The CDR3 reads CASSLTASTDTQYF. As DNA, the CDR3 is TGTGCCAGCAGCCTGACAGCAAGCACAGATACGCAGTATTTT.

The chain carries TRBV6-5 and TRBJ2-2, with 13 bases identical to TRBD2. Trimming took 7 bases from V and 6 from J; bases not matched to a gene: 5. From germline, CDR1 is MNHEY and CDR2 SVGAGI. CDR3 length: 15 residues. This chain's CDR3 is CASNLLAGGPGELFF. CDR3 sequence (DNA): TGTGCCAGCAATTTACTAGCGGGAGGGCCCGGGGAGCTGTTTTTT.

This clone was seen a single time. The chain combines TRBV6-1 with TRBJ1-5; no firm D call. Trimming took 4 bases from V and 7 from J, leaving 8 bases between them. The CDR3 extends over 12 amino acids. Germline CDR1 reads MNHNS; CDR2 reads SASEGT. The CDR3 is CASSAPVQPQHF. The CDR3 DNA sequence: TGTGCCAGCAGTGCCCCGGTGCAGCCCCAGCATTTT.